This T cell receptor beta chain was identified in a study of post-analysis software for immune sequencing data. Study details: Secondary progressive, relapsing-remitting and progressive-relapsing multiple sclerosis were among the included disease courses.

Study results and limitations: The F measure placed samples prepared in the same batch into strongly shared clusters. Controls showed lower frequencies than patients for five TRBV segments, and TRBV5-6, TRBV5-1 and TRBV20-1 were among these.

A remark on this clonotype: The antigen is unknown.

V was trimmed by 3 bases and J by 1 base, leaving 13 bases between them. The CDR3 is made up of 15 amino acids. The germline CDR1 and CDR2 sequences are SGHRS and YFSETQ. cDNA libraries of TCR beta carried unique molecular identifiers. T cells numbering about 0.85 to 11 million gave rise to a few hundred thousand cDNA molecules. TCRdb itself ran the PCR reads through MiXCR, one entry per CDR3 protein. The table shows almost 700,000 distinct CDR3 sequences, with roughly three fifths occurring only once. Input material: blood. The sequence was obtained from a girl aged 2 to 10 with multiple sclerosis. This chain links TRBV5-1 with TRBJ2-5; perhaps D is TRBD1 or TRBD2 (5 bases each). CDR3 bases: TGCGCCAGCAGCTGGGCCGGGACGGGCCAAGAGACCCAGTACTTC. Translating it yields CASSWAGTGQETQYF.